One T cell receptor beta chain is described in this entry. Antigen: not known. Germline and junction disagree at one end, which may indicate a read error. No patient had autoimmune disease or received systemic immunosuppression. Produced via immunoSEQ multiplex PCR; TCRdb's table is partial and in-frame only. Here the sample spans tens of thousands of clones, roughly 88% being singletons. The CDR3 loop spans 15 amino acids. CDR1 and CDR2 (germline): SSHAT, FNYEAQ (reference sequence). This sample stems from a study of OX40 agonist ivuxolimab in advanced cancers. Study background: Patients were dosed intravenously with ivuxolimab at 0.01 to 10 mg/kg every 2 weeks.

Findings and caveats of the study: The CD4+ and CD8+ T cells in the blood had expanded clonally by week 6 at 0.1 to 3.0 mg/kg.

The chain is built from TRBV7-7 and TRBJ2-5, with 8 bases identical to TRBD1. Specimen: CD4+ or CD8+ T cells sorted from blood, collected in a trial of the OX40 agonist ivuxolimab. The sequence was obtained from an adult with an advanced solid tumor such as melanoma, head and neck, liver or kidney cancer. The CDR3 DNA follows: TGTGCTAGCAGCTCCGACTCGACAGGGGAAGAGACCCAGTACTTC. Translated, it gives CASSSDSTGEETQYF.